This T cell receptor beta chain came from a study of glioma-infiltrating T cells. This clonotype was counted many times. Trimming removed 6 bases at V and 5 bases at J, with 13 bases between. The CDR3 runs to 13 residues. In germline, CDR1 is MNHEY, CDR2 SVGEGT. The iRepertoire nested amplicon-rescue multiplex PCR amplified TCR alpha and beta CDR3s from RNA. Each CDR3 protein gets one entry after TCRdb re-called the multiplex PCR reads with MiXCR. Among 400,000 or so distinct CDR3 sequences listed, 41% were seen once. V and J are TRBV6-2 or TRBV6-3 and TRBJ2-5; D is undetermined. Sequenced sample: glioma tissue, nonneoplastic brain tissue, or PBMCs (not recorded which). The sequence was obtained from a human donor with low-grade glioma or glioblastoma, undergoing nonglioma brain surgery, or in good health (not recorded which). CDR3 region: CASRPSVVETQYF. CDR3 coding DNA: TGTGCCAGCAGACCCAGCGTAGTGGAGACCCAGTACTTC.